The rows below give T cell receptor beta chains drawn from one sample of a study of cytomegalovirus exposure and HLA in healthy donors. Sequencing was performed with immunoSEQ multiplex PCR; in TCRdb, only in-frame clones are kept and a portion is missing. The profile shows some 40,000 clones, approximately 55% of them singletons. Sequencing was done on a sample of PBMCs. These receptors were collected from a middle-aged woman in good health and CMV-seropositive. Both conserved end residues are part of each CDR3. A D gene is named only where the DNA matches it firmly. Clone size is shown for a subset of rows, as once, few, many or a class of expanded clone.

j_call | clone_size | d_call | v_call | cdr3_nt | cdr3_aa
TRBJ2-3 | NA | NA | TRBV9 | TGTGCCAGCAGCGTAGGAGGCACAGATACGCAGTATTTT | CASSVGGTDTQYF
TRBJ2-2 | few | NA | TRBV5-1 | TGCGCCAGCAGCGTCTGGGGGGGCAGCACCGGGGAGCTGTTTTTT | CASSVWGGSTGELFF
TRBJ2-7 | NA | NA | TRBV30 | TGTGCCTGGAGTGCAGGGCTCTCCTACGAGCAGTACTTC | CAWSAGLSYEQYF
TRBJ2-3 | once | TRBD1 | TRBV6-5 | TGTGCCAGCAGTGAAGGACAGGGGCCAGATACGCAGTATTTT | CASSEGQGPDTQYF
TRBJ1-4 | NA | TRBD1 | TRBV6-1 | TGTGCCAGCTTCAGAGACAGGGGTGGAAAACTGTTTTTT | CASFRDRGGKLFF
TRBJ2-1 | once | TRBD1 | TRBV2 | TGTGCCAGTAGAGACAGGGGTAATGAGCAGTTCTTC | CASRDRGNEQFF
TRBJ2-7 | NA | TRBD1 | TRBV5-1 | TGCGCCAGCAGCTTCGGGGGGACAGGGCCTTACGAGCAGTACTTC | CASSFGGTGPYEQYF
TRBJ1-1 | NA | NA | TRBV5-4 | TGTGCCAGCAGCTTGGGGCGGGGGATAAACACTGAAGCTTTCTTT | CASSLGRGINTEAFF
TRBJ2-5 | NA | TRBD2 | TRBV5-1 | TGCGCCAGCAGCTTGGCTCCGACACCCGGGAGGGTGGAGACCCAGTACTTC | CASSLAPTPGRVETQYF
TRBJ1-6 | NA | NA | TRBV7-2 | TGTGCCAGCAGCTTAGACAGTAATTCACCCCTCCACTTT | CASSLDSNSPLHF
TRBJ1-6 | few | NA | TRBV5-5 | TGTGCCAGCAGGTCCGCCCGGAGCTCCTATAATTCACCCCTCCACTTT | CASRSARSSYNSPLHF
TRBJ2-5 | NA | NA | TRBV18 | TGTGCCAGCTCAAGTCAGAAAGAGACCCAGTACTTC | CASSSQKETQYF
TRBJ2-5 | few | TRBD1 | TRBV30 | TGTGCCTGGGCGACAGGGGTTAGTGAGACCCAGTACTTC | CAWATGVSETQYF
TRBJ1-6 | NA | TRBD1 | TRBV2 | TGTGCCAGCAGTGATCAGGACAGGGCTAATTCACCCCTCCACTTT | CASSDQDRANSPLHF
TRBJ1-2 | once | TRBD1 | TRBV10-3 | TGTGCCATCAGTGAGTCGCGGGACAGTCCTACGGGGAATGGCTACACCTTC | CAISESRDSPTGNGYTF
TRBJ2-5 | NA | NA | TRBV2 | TGTGCCAGTGGAGGGAGAGAAGAGACCCAGTACTTC | CASGGREETQYF
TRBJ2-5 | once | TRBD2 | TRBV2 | TGTGCCAGCAGTAAGGGACTAGCGGGGAGAGAGACCCAGTACTTC | CASSKGLAGRETQYF
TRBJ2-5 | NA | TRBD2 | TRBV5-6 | TGTGCCAGCAGATACAATAGCGGGGGGGCCGCTGAGACCCAGTACTTC | CASRYNSGGAAETQYF
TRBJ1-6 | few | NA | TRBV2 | TGTGCCAGCACCCCGACAGGAAAGAATTCACCCCTCCACTTT | CASTPTGKNSPLHF
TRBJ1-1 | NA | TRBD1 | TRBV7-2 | TGTGCCAGCAGCTTATCGGCGACAGGGGTTCGAACTGAAGCTTTCTTT | CASSLSATGVRTEAFF
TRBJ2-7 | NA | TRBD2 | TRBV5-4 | TGTGCCAGCAGCTTGGCTAGCGGGTATCTCTACGAGCAGTACTTC | CASSLASGYLYEQYF
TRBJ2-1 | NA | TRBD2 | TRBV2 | TGTGCCAGCAGTGGGGGACTAGCGGGGGCCCAATACAATGAGCAGTTCTTC | CASSGGLAGAQYNEQFF
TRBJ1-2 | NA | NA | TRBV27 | TGTGCCAGCAGTTTATCGCCCGGGGACTATGGCTACACCTTC | CASSLSPGDYGYTF
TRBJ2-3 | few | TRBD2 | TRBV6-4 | TGTGCCAGCAGTGCCCAAGCGGGGGGGCCAGATACGCAGTATTTT | CASSAQAGGPDTQYF
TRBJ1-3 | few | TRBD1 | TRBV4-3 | TGCGCCAGCAGCCAAGAGGGCAGGGGGCTCGGAAACACCATATATTTT | CASSQEGRGLGNTIYF
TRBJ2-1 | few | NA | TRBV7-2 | TGTGCCAGCAGCTTAATTGGACATACCTCCTACAATGAGCAGTTCTTC | CASSLIGHTSYNEQFF
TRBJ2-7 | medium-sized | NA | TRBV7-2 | TGTGCCAGCAGCCCTTTAGGGGGCTACGAGCAGTACTTC | CASSPLGGYEQYF
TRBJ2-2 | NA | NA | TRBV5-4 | TGTGCCAGCGTTAGCTCGACCGGGGAGCTGTTTTTT | CASVSSTGELFF
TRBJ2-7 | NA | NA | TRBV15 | TGTGCCACCAGCAGAGTTCTGAGCTCCTACGAGCAGTACTTC | CATSRVLSSYEQYF
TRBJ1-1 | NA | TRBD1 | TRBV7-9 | TGTGCCAGCAGCCCATTATCCGGGACAGGGGCTTTCTTT | CASSPLSGTGAFF
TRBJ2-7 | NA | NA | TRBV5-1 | TGCGCCGTCCGGGACACAAGCTCCTACGAGCAGTACTTC | CAVRDTSSYEQYF
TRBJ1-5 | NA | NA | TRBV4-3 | TGCGCCAGCAGCCAAGATTGGCAGGGCAATCAGCCCCAGCATTTT | CASSQDWQGNQPQHF
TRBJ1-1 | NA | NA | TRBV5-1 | TGCGCCAGCAGCTTGGTGGCAGGATCACGCCTGGAAGCTTTCTTT | CASSLVAGSRLEAFF
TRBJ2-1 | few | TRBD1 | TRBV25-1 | TGTGCCAGCAGTGAATCGACAGGGGGCCACTACAATGAGCAGTTCTTC | CASSESTGGHYNEQFF
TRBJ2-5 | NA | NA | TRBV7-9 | TGTGCCAGCAGCTCTCTGGGGGCAAAACAAGAGACCCAGTACTTC | CASSSLGAKQETQYF
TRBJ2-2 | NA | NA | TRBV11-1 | TGTGCCAGCAGCATCCCCCCTGGGGCAGCTAACACCGGGGAGCTGTTTTTT | CASSIPPGAANTGELFF
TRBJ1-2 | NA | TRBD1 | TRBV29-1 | TGCAGCGTTGAATCTAGGGACAGGGGGCCTAACTATGGCTACACCTTC | CSVESRDRGPNYGYTF
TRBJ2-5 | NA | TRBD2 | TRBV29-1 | TGCAGCGTTACTGAAGGTGGGGGGGACCAAGAGACCCAGTACTTC | CSVTEGGGDQETQYF
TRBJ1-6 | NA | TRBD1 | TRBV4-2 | TGTGCCAGCAGCCTCGGGACAGAGAATTCACCCCTCCACTTT | CASSLGTENSPLHF
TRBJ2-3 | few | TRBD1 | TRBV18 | TGTGCCAGCTCACCACTCGGGACAGGGGGGACAGATACGCAGTATTTT | CASSPLGTGGTDTQYF
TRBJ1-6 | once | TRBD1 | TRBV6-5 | TGTGCCAGCAGTTACTCTGGCAGGGGGCTTAATTCACCCCTCCACTTT | CASSYSGRGLNSPLHF
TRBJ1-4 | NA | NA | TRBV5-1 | TGCGCCAGCAGCCCTCGAGGCGGGGAAGATACTAATGAAAAACTGTTTTTT | CASSPRGGEDTNEKLFF
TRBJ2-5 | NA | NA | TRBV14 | TGTGCCAGCAGCCAAGCCCAGAATCGGGTTGGAAAAGAGACCCAGTACTTC | CASSQAQNRVGKETQYF
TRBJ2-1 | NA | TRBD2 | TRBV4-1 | TGCGCCAGCAGCGACGGACTAGCGGGGTCCTACAATGAGCAGTTCTTC | CASSDGLAGSYNEQFF
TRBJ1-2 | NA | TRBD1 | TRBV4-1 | TGCGCCAGCAGCCAAGAGACAGGGATATGGTGGGGCTACACCTTC | CASSQETGIWWGYTF